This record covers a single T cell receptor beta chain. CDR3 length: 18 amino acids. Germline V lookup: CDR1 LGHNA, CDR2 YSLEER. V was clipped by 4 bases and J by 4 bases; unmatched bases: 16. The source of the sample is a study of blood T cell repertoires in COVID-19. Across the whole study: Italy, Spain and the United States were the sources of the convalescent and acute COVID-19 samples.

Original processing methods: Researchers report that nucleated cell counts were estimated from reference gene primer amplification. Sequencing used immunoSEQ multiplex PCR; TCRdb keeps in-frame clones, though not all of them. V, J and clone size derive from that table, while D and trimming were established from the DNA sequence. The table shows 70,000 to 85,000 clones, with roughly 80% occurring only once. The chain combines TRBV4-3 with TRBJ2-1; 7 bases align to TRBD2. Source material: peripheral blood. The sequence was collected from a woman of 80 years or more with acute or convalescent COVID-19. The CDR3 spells CASSPYRGSSGLYNEQFF. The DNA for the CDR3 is TGCGCCAGCAGCCCATACCGGGGGTCTAGCGGCCTTTACAATGAGCAGTTCTTC.